The TCR beta chain under discussion was sequenced for a study of brain T cells in children with intractable seizures. A remark on this clone: The antigen remains undetermined.

This sample's time point: blood from clinic visit 5 months post-surgery; TSC patient then seizure free. Points from the study as a whole: Only CDR3 sequence similarity suggested viral specificity, without known HCMV serostatus.

Repertoires were generated with immunoSEQ multiplex PCR, while TCRdb's copy carries only in-frame clones and drops some. This sample carries 340,000 or so clones, over 90% of them seen once, and the ten largest clones take about 6%. Losses at the gene ends were 4 bases for V and 0 bases for J; bases not matched to a gene: 2. Germline-derived CDR1 and CDR2 are MNHEY and SMNVEV (reference sequence). This CDR3 region has 15 residues. This rearrangement joins TRBV27 to TRBJ2-2, with TRBD2 matching 7 bases. The sequences come from peripheral blood, collected about 5 months after surgery. This TCR was recovered from a boy under two years old with tuberous sclerosis and intractable seizures. Here the CDR3 DNA reads TGTGCCAGCAGTTCTGGACTAGCGAACACCGGGGAGCTGTTTTTT. Residues: CASSSGLANTGELFF.